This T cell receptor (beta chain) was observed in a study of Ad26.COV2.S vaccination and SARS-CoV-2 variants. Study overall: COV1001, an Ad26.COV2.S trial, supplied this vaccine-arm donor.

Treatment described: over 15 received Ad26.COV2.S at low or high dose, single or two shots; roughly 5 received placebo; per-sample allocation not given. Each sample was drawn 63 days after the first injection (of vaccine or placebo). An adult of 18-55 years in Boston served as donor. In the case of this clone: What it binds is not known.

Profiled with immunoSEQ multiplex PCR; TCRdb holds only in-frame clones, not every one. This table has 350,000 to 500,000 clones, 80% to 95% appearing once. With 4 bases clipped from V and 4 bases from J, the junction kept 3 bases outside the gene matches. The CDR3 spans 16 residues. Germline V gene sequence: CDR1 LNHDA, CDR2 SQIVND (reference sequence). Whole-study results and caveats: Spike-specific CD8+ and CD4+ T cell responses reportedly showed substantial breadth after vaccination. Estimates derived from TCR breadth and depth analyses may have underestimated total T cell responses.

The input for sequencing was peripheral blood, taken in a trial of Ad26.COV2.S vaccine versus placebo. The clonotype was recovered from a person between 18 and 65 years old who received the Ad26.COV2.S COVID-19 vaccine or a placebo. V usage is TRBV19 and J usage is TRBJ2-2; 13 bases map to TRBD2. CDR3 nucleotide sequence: TGTGCCAGTAGTACTCGACTAGCGGGAGGCACCGGGGAGCTGTTTTTT. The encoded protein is CASSTRLAGGTGELFF.